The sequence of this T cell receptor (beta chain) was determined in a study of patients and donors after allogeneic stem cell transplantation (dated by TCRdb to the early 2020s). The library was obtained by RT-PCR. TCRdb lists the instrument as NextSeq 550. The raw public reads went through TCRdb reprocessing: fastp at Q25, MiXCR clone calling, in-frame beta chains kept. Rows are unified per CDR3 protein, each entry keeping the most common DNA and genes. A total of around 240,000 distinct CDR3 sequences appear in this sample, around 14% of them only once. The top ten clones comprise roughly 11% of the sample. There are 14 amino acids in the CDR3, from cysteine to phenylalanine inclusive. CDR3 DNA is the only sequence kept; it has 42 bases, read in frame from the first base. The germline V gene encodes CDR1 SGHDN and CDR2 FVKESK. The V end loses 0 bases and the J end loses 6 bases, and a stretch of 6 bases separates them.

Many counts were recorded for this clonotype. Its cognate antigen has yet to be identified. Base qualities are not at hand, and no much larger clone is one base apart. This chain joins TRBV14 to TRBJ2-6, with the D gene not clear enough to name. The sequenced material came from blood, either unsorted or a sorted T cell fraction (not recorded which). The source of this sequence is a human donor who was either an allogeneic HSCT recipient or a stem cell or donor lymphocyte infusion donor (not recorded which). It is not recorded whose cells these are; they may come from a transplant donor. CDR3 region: CASSQDTAANVLTF. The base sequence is TGTGCCAGCAGCCAAGATACCGCGGCCAACGTCCTGACTTTC.